Listed here are 11 T cell receptor beta chains from one sample, sequenced in a study of shared clonotypes between healthy human individuals. The table came from immunoSEQ multiplex PCR; TCRdb's copy has only in-frame clones and leaves some out. Among about 690,000 clones listed, 90% were seen once. What was sequenced was memory CD8+ T cells from PBMCs. Subset here: CD45RO+ cells pooled with CCR7-negative TemRA cells. Receptors originate from a man aged 18 to 30 in good health. Some clones in this sample may be carry-over from other donors' samples.

The chain combines TRBV14 with TRBJ2-1; TRBD2 aligns across 10 bases. The germline gives CDR1 SGHDN, CDR2 FVKESK. The length of the CDR3 is 17 residues. With 0 bases clipped from V and 4 bases from J, the junction kept 6 bases outside the gene matches. The CDR3: CASSQERSGGGYNEQFF. DNA for the CDR3: TGTGCCAGCAGCCAAGAAAGGAGCGGGGGGGGTTACAATGAGCAGTTCTTC.

The V call is TRBV4-3, the J call TRBJ1-1; no definite D call. The CDR3 contains 15 residues. V shed 4 bases and J shed 3 bases, with 15 bases lying between them. The germline V gene encodes CDR1 LGHNA and CDR2 YSLEER. The CDR3 DNA reads as TGCGCCAGCAGCCGCCGCGGAGGGCTTTACACTGAAGCTTTCTTT. Translated: CASSRRGGLYTEAFF.

The rearrangement uses TRBV7-9 and TRBJ2-7; D not resolved. Trimming left V 4 bases short and J 2 bases short, with 9 bases between. The CDR3 totals 13 residues. CDR1 and CDR2 (germline): SEHNR, FQNEAQ (reference sequence). CDR3 DNA: TGTGCCAGCAGCTCCCCCGGAACCTACGAGCAGTACTTC. This sequence encodes CASSSPGTYEQYF.

The gene calls are TRBV7-9 and TRBJ2-7, with TRBD2 matching over 8 bases. V trimming: 8 bases; J trimming: 3 bases; junction bases outside the gene matches: 18. This CDR3 contains 17 residues. Germline V gene sequence: CDR1 SEHNR, CDR2 FQNEAQ (reference sequence). Here the CDR3 reads CASGGPAELAVHYEQYF. The CDR3 region has the DNA TGTGCCAGCGGAGGCCCAGCAGAACTAGCGGTACACTACGAGCAGTACTTC.

The table lists this clone with a few counts. This chain connects TRBV20-1 to TRBJ1-2, with D uncertain. V dropped 3 bases and J dropped 12 bases, with 11 bases sitting between them. The CDR3 spans 10 residues. Germline lookup yields CDR1 DFQATT and CDR2 SNEGSKA (reference sequence). The CDR3 here is CSARPHYHTF. DNA for the CDR3: TGCAGTGCTAGGCCCCATTATCACACCTTC.

The V and J genes are TRBV7-9 and TRBJ2-1; D is uncertain. The CDR3 totals 16 residues. V lost 4 bases to trimming and J lost 4 bases, with 17 bases between them. Germline V CDR1 and CDR2: SEHNR, FQNEAQ (reference sequence). The CDR3 DNA is TGTGCCAGCAGCTCTCGGCTCGGAATCCAATACAATGAGCAGTTCTTC. This sequence encodes CASSSRLGIQYNEQFF.

V is TRBV27 and J is TRBJ2-7, with D possibly being TRBD2 (6 bases). CDR3 length equals 15 residues. V was cut by 6 bases and J by 1 base, with 16 bases left in between. Germline CDR1 and CDR2: MNHEY and SMNVEV (reference sequence). The CDR3 is CASRFRDFLSYEQYF. The CDR3 DNA reads TGTGCCAGCAGATTCCGGGACTTCCTTTCCTACGAGCAGTACTTC.

The J gene is TRBJ2-1, the V gene TRBV18; tentatively, D is TRBD2 (5 bases). Looked up from germline, CDR1 is KGHSH and CDR2 is LQKENI. The CDR3 extends over 16 amino acids. Trimming shortened V by 1 base and J by 4 bases, and 14 bases separated the two germline ends. The CDR3 region is CASSPRQRTDYNEQFF. CDR3 sequence (DNA): TGTGCCAGCTCACCACGTCAGCGGACGGATTACAATGAGCAGTTCTTC.

This chain joins TRBV23-1 and TRBJ1-2, with TRBD1 identical over 7 bases. TRBV23-1 is noted as an ORF with a role that remains uncertain. This CDR3 has 15 amino acids. J was trimmed by 2 bases and V by 2 bases; bases with no gene match: 5. CDR3 DNA sequence: TGCGCCAGCAGTCAACCCGACAGGGAAAACTATGGCTACACCTTC. Protein product: CASSQPDRENYGYTF.

J is TRBJ1-2 and V is TRBV30; D possibly corresponds to TRBD1 (6 bases). V lost 6 bases and J lost 1, with 12 bases in between. The CDR3 is 13 residues long. Germline loops: CDR1 GTSNPN, CDR2 SVGIG (reference sequence). CDR3 in DNA: TGTGCCTGCTGGACAGAATTTAACTATGGCTACACCTTC. Amino acid sequence: CACWTEFNYGYTF.

The table lists this clone with a count of one. The chain combines TRBV6-1 with TRBJ2-5; TRBD1 might be the D (5 bases). Germline V gene lookup returns CDR1 MNHNS and CDR2 SASEGT. V lost 1 base, J lost 7 bases, and 13 bases lay in between. The CDR3 has 14 amino acids. CDR3 residues: CASSEGSGWGTQYF. The CDR3 DNA reads as TGTGCCAGCAGTGAAGGGTCAGGGTGGGGGACCCAGTACTTC.